This TCR beta chain was recorded in a study of T cells in Graves' hyperthyroidism and ophthalmopathy. In the study overall: Peripheral blood was drawn at first diagnosis, prior to all treatment.

Amplified TCR beta CDR3 regions came from RNA transcripts. First-round RT-PCR of the TCR CDR3 relied on the HTBI primer set. TCRdb itself ran the multiplex PCR reads through MiXCR, one entry per CDR3 protein. The sample records roughly 350,000 distinct CDR3 sequences, more than 12% being singletons. This clonotype was seen many times. Its antigen is as yet unknown. CDR1 and CDR2 from the germline V gene are KGHSH and LQKENI. This CDR3 has 15 residues. Trimming took 5 bases from V and 7 from J; bases not matched to a gene: 8. The diagnostic basis comprised clinical symptoms, serum thyroxine and TRAb, thyroid ultrasound and orbital computed tomography. Study results and caveats: Expanded thyroid clonotypes (above 0.001) were mostly also found in blood.

J is TRBJ1-1 and V is TRBV18; 12 bases fit TRBD1. The source material was blood. This clonotype originated in a woman aged 25 to 39 with Graves' ophthalmopathy. CDR3 amino acids: CASSTWDRGPNEAFF. DNA of the CDR3: TGTGCCAGCTCAACTTGGGACAGGGGGCCCAATGAAGCTTTCTTT.